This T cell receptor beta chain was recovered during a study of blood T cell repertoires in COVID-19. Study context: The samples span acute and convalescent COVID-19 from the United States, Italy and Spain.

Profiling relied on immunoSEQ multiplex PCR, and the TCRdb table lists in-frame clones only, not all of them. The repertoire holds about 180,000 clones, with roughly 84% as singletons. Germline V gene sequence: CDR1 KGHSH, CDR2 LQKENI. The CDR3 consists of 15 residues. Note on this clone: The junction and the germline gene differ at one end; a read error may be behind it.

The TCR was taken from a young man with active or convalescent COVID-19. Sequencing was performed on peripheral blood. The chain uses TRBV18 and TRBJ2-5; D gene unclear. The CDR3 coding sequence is TGTGCCAGCTCACCAGGGCTGGGTGGTCAAGTGACCCAGTACTTC. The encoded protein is CASSPGLGGQVTQYF.